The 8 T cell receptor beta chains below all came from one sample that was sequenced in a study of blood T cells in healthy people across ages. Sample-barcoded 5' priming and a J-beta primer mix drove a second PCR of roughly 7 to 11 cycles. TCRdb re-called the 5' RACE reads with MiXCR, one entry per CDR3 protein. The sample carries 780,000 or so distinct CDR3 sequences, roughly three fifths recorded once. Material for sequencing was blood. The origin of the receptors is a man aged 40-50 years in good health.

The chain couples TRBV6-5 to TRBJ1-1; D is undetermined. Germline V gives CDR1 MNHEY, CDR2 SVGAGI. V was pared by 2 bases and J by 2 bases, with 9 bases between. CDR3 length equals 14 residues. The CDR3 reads CASSYRTGNTEAFF. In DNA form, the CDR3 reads TGTGCCAGCAGTTACCGGACTGGCAACACTGAAGCTTTCTTT.

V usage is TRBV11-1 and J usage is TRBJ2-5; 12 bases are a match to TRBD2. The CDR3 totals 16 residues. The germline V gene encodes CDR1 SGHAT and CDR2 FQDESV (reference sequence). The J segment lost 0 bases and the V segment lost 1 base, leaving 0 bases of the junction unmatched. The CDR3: CASSLGTSGDQETQYF. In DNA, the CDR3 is TGTGCCAGCAGCTTAGGGACTAGCGGGGACCAAGAGACCCAGTACTTC. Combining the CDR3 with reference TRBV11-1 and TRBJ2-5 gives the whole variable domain EAEVAQSPRYKITEKSQAVAFWCDPISGHATLYWYRQILGQGPELLVQFQDESVVDDSQLPKDRFSAERLKGVDSTLKIQPAELGDSAMYLCASSLGTSGDQETQYFGPGTRLLVL.

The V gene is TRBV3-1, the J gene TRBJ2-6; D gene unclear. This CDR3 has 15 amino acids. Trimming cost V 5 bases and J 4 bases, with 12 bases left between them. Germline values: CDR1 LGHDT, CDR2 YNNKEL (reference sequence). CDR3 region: CASSGLLAGANVLTF. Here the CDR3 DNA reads TGTGCCAGCAGCGGTCTCCTCGCGGGGGCCAACGTCCTGACTTTC.

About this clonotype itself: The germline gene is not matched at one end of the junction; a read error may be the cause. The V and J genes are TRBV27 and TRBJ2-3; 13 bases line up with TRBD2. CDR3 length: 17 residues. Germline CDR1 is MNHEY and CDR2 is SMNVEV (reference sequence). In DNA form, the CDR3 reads TGTGCAACAGGGATACTAGCGGGAGGGACCCTCACACATACGCAGTATTTT. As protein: CATGILAGGTLTHTQYF.

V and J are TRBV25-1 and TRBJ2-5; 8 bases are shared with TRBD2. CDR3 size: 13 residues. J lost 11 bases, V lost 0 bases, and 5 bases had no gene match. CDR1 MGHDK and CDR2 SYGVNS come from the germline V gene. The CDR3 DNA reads TGTGCCAGCAGTGAATACGGGAGGGACAAGCAGTACTTC. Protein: CASSEYGRDKQYF.

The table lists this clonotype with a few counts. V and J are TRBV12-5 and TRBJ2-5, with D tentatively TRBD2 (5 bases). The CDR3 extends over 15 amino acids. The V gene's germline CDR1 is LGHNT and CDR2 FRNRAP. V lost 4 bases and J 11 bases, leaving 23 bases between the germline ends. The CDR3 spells CASGSVRPSIGEQYF. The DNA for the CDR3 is TGTGCTAGTGGTTCTGTGCGGCCTTCAATTGGGGAGCAGTACTTC.

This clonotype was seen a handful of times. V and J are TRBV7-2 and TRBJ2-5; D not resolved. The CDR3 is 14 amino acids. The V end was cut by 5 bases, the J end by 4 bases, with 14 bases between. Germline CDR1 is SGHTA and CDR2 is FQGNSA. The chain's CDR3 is CASSTQAGTETQYF. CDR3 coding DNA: TGTGCCAGCAGCACCCAAGCTGGCACAGAGACCCAGTACTTC.

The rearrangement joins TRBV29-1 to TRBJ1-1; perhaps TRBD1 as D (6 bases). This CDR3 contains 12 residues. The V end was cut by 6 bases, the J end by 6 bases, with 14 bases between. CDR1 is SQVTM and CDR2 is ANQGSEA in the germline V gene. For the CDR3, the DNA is TGCAGCGTCTACAGGGAGGGCCCTGAAGCTTTCTTT. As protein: CSVYREGPEAFF.